The source of this T cell receptor (beta chain) is a study of metastatic and nonmetastatic thyroid tumors (TCRdb year 2020). In terms of the full investigation: Repertoires from peripheral blood and from tumor or nodule tissue samples of malignant and benign thyroid patients were compared.

In this sample, this clone turned up many times. Its antigen remains undetermined. One base away there is no much larger clone; base qualities are not given. Libraries were constructed by PCR. For sequencing, an Illumina HiSeq 4000 was employed. High-throughput sequencing was used to profile the TCR beta-chain CDR3 region of each patient. Per the original workflow: Drawing on CDR3 differences between clinicopathological groups, the researchers built a classifier meant to tell apart patients with distant-metastatic papillary thyroid cancer. To measure repertoire diversity the researchers used the Shannon index, while the Morisita-Horn index served to gauge how similar the tumor and blood repertoires were. TCRdb trimmed public reads at Q25 via fastp, called clones via MiXCR and kept in-frame beta chains. What appears here as the V and J calls and clone size reflects TCRdb's work, not the paper's. The sample contains some 20,000 clones, 9.5% to 15% of them found a single time. Of the sample, roughly 6.4% is held by the ten largest clones.

From cysteine to phenylalanine, the CDR3 is 13 amino acids long. Of the read, only the CDR3 DNA is kept; its 39 bases are in frame from base 1. V is shortened by 0 bases, J by 10 bases, and the region joining them spans 10 bases. From the germline V gene, CDR1 is SGHTA and CDR2 is FQGTGA. Before undergoing thyroid surgery, none of the patients had been given any kind of treatment. The study retrospectively analysed patient clinical samples collected from about 2012 to 2019 using T-cell receptor beta sequencing. Study-wide conclusions, independent of this receptor: In both blood and tumor samples, malignant tumors were reported to have significantly higher TCR beta diversity than benign nodules.

The specimen was blood. This sequence was found in a male donor with papillary thyroid cancer or a benign thyroid nodule (not recorded which). Some clones in this sample may be carry-over from other donors' samples. The chain joins TRBV7-3 to TRBJ2-1, with no D gene named confidently. Here the CDR3 is given as CASSLTPLTEQFF. The DNA is as follows: TGTGCCAGCAGCTTAACCCCCCTGACAGAGCAGTTCTTC.